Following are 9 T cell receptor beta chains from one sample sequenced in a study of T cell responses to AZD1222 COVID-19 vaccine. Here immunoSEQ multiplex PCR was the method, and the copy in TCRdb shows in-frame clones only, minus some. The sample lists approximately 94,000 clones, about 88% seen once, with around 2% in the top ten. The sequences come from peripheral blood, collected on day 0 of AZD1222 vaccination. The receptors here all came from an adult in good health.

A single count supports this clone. The CDR3 coding sequence is TGTGCCAGCAGCTTGGGCAGATACAATGAGCAGTTCTTC. Amino acids: CASSLGRYNEQFF. The rearrangement uses TRBV6-2 or TRBV6-3 and TRBJ2-1, with unresolved D. Trimming cost V 6 bases and J 4 bases, with 10 bases left between them. The CDR3 consists of 13 residues. Germline CDR1 MNHEY, CDR2 SVGEGT.

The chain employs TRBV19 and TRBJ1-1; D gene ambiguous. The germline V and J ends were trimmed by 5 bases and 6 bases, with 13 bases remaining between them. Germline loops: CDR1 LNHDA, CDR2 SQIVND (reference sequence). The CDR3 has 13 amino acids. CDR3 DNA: TGTGCCAGTAGTCCTCCCGTGGGGTCTGAAGCTTTCTTT. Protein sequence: CASSPPVGSEAFF. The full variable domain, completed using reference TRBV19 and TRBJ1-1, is DGGITQSPKYLFRKEGQNVTLSCEQNLNHDAMYWYRQDPGQGLRLIYYSQIVNDFQKGDIAEGYSVSREKKESFPLTVTSAQKNPTAFYLCASSPPVGSEAFFGQGTRLTVV.

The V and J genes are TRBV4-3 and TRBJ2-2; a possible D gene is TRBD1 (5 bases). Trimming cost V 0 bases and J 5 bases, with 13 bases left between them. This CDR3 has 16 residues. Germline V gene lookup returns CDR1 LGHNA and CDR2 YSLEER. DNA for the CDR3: TGCGCCAGCAGCCAAGATCTGGGCAGGGAAACCGGGGAGCTGTTTTTT. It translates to CASSQDLGRETGELFF.

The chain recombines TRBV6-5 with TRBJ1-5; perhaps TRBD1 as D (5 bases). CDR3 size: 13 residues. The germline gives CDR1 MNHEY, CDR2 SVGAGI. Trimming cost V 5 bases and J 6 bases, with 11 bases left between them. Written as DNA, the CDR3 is TGTGCCAGCAGTCAGGGTGTCGGTCAGCCCCAGCATTTT. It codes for CASSQGVGQPQHF.

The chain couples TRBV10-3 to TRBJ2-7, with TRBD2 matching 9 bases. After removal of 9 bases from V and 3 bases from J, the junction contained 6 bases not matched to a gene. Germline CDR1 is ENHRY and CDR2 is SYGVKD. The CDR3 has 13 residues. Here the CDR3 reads CAITSGPNYEQYF. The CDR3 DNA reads TGTGCCATAACTAGCGGGCCGAACTACGAGCAGTACTTC.

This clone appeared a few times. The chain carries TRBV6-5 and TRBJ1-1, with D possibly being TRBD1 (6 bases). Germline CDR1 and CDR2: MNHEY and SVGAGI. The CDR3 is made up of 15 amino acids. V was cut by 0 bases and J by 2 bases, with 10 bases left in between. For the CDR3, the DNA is TGTGCCAGCAGTTACTCGCCGGGGGCAAACACTGAAGCTTTCTTT. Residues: CASSYSPGANTEAFF.

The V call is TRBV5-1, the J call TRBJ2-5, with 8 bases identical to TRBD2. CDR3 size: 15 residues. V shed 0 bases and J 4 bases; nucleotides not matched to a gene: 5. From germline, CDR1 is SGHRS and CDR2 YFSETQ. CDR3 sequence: CASSLDGGTRETQYF. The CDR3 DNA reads TGCGCCAGCAGCTTGGATGGGGGGACTAGAGAGACCCAGTACTTC.

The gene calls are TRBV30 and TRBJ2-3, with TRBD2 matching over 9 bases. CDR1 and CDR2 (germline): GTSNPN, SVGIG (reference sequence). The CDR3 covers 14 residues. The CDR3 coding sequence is TGTGCACGGACAAGCGGGAGGAGCACAGATACGCAGTATTTT. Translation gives CARTSGRSTDTQYF.

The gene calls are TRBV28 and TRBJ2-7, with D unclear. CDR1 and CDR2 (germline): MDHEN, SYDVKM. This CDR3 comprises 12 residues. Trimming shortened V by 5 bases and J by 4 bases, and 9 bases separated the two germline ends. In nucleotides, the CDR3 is TGTGCCAGCAGTCCAGGCCCGTACGAGCAGTACTTC. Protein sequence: CASSPGPYEQYF.